A single sample is the source of the 17 T cell receptor beta chains below, sequenced in a study of T cell responses to AZD1222 COVID-19 vaccine. TCRdb keeps only in-frame clones here, not all; method: immunoSEQ multiplex PCR. The profile covers roughly 150,000 clones, with over 75% appearing a single time and 4.7% taken by the ten largest. Sequencing was performed on peripheral blood, taken on day 0 of AZD1222 vaccination. Receptor source: an adult in good health.

The CDR3 reads CASSPPGRTYGYTF. CDR3 coding DNA: TGTGCCAGCAGCCCCCCGGGGAGGACCTATGGCTACACCTTC. This chain links TRBV5-4 with TRBJ1-2; D gene uncertain. Germline CDR1 reads SGHNT; CDR2 reads YYREEE (reference sequence). The CDR3 sequence is 14 residues long. V lost 4 bases and J lost 4, with 14 bases in between.

This rearrangement joins TRBV3-1 (or the pseudogene TRBV3-2) to TRBJ2-7; 9 bases are shared with TRBD2. Unmatched junction bases numbered 5, after V lost 4 bases and J lost 4 bases. The germline CDR1 and CDR2 sequences are LGHDT and YNNKEL (reference sequence). The length of the CDR3 is 14 residues. The CDR3 sequence is CASSPGLAGYEQYF. The CDR3 DNA reads TGTGCCAGCAGCCCCGGGCTAGCGGGATACGAGCAGTACTTC.

The CDR3 loop is CASSLAGYGYTF. DNA for the CDR3: TGCGCCAGCAGCTTGGCTGGTTATGGCTACACCTTC. The chain recombines TRBV5-1 with TRBJ1-2; D remains ambiguous. CDR3 length: 12 residues. V was clipped by 0 bases and J by 5 bases, with 5 bases between them. CDR1 and CDR2 (germline): SGHRS, YFSETQ.

This clone was detected once. The chain recombines TRBV4-2 with TRBJ2-7; D gene ambiguous. This CDR3 contains 13 residues. From germline, CDR1 is LGHNA and CDR2 YNFKEQ. V lost 3 bases and J 1 base, leaving 7 bases between the germline ends. The CDR3 DNA follows: TGTGCCAGCAGCCAGCAGAATTCCTACGAGCAGTACTTC. Its translation: CASSQQNSYEQYF.

The chain is built from TRBV10-3 and TRBJ1-1; weak D call: TRBD1 (5 bases). Germline CDR1 and CDR2: ENHRY and SYGVKD. V was pared by 7 bases and J by 0 bases, with 12 bases between. This CDR3 has 14 residues. The CDR3 is CAITPGPMNTEAFF. The CDR3 nucleotides read TGTGCCATCACCCCGGGGCCTATGAACACTGAAGCTTTCTTT.

The chain combines TRBV6-5 with TRBJ2-2; 7 positions match TRBD2. V lost 6 bases, J lost 1 base, and 5 bases stayed unmatched. CDR3 length: 15 residues. The germline CDR1 and CDR2 sequences are MNHEY and SVGAGI. The CDR3 region is CASRQWGGNTGELFF. The CDR3 DNA follows: TGTGCCAGCAGACAATGGGGGGGGAACACCGGGGAGCTGTTTTTT.

This chain joins TRBV29-1 and TRBJ1-5; 8 bases are a match to TRBD1. Losses at the gene ends were 6 bases for V and 6 bases for J; bases not matched to a gene: 7. The CDR3 totals 13 residues. Germline assignment: CDR1 SQVTM and CDR2 ANQGSEA. CDR3 sequence reads: CSVLGQVGQPQHF. CDR3 sequence (DNA): TGCAGCGTGTTGGGACAGGTCGGTCAGCCCCAGCATTTT.

The chain recombines TRBV5-4 with TRBJ2-1, with D possibly matching TRBD1 (6 bases). CDR1 is SGHNT, CDR2 YYREEE, per germline (reference sequence). The CDR3 consists of 12 residues. The V and J ends lost 5 bases and 7 bases respectively, with 10 bases between them. The CDR3 sequence is CASRIDRNEQFF. CDR3 nucleotides: TGTGCCAGCAGGATCGACAGGAATGAGCAGTTCTTC.

This clone was counted a few times. The chain has TRBV5-1 and TRBJ2-1, with D possibly TRBD2 on 5 matching bases. V lost 2 bases and J lost 5, with 8 bases in between. The CDR3 sequence is 13 residues long. Germline V gene lookup returns CDR1 SGHRS and CDR2 YFSETQ. CDR3: CASSFGSNNEQFF. CDR3 coding DNA: TGCGCCAGCAGCTTTGGGAGCAACAATGAGCAGTTCTTC.

The chain is built from TRBV5-1 and TRBJ1-2; possible D gene TRBD1, 5 bases. CDR3 length: 13 amino acids. The V end lost 3 bases, the J end lost 4 bases, and 10 bases lay between the germline ends. Germline CDR1 SGHRS, CDR2 YFSETQ. The CDR3 DNA sequence: TGCGCCAGCAGCTCAGACAGACTCTATGGCTACACCTTC. Protein product: CASSSDRLYGYTF.

The chain carries TRBV28 and TRBJ1-1; D not resolved. The germline V and J ends were trimmed by 3 bases and 2 bases, with 7 bases remaining between them. The germline CDR1 and CDR2 sequences are MDHEN and SYDVKM. The CDR3 is made up of 13 amino acids. CDR3: CASSFVDNTEAFF. The CDR3 nucleotides are TGTGCCAGCAGTTTTGTGGATAACACTGAAGCTTTCTTT.

Only one count was recorded for this clone. The gene calls are TRBV28 and TRBJ1-2; possibly TRBD1 for D (5 bases). CDR3 length: 13 amino acids. Germline CDR1 and CDR2: MDHEN and SYDVKM. Trimming took off 1 base at V and 7 bases at J, with 10 bases between the two ends. CDR3 loop: CASSLLRGSGYTF. The CDR3 coding sequence is TGTGCCAGCAGTTTATTACGGGGGTCTGGCTACACCTTC.

The CDR3 DNA reads as TGTGCCACCAGCAGAGCTGGAGCAGACATGAACACTGAAGCTTTCTTT. Translating it yields CATSRAGADMNTEAFF. The genes are TRBV15 and TRBJ1-1; D is unclear. Per the germline V gene, CDR1 is LNHNV and CDR2 is YYDKDF (reference sequence). Trimming took 1 base from V and 0 from J, leaving 12 bases between them. The length of the CDR3 is 16 residues.

The rearrangement joins TRBV29-1 to TRBJ1-2; D might be TRBD1 (5 bases). V shed 3 bases and J shed 5 bases, with 22 bases lying between them. This CDR3 has 16 residues. Germline V gene data show CDR1 as SQVTM and CDR2 as ANQGSEA. CDR3 bases: TGCAGCGTTGAGAAAACCTCCCAGGGATTTGGGTATGGCTACACCTTC. Encoded protein: CSVEKTSQGFGYGYTF.

The rearrangement links TRBV20-1 to TRBJ1-1; D not certain. V was trimmed by 4 bases and J by 4 bases, leaving 7 bases between them. The germline V gene has CDR1 DFQATT and CDR2 SNEGSKA (reference sequence). The CDR3 sequence is 11 residues long. Here the CDR3 DNA reads TGCAGTGCTACCGCACTCACTGAAGCTTTCTTT. It is translated as CSATALTEAFF.

This clone was seen a handful of times. The V call is TRBV28, the J call TRBJ1-2; D gene uncertain. The CDR3 runs 14 residues. Looked up from germline, CDR1 is MDHEN and CDR2 is SYDVKM. Trimming shortened V by 3 bases and J by 7 bases, and 15 bases separated the two germline ends. In nucleotides, the CDR3 is TGTGCCAGCAGTTTGGTTTGGTTTCGAGGTGGCTACACCTTC. Encoded protein: CASSLVWFRGGYTF.

This clone occurred once. DNA of the CDR3: TGTGCCAGCAGCTTATTTAAGTTGGGAAACACCATATATTTT. As protein: CASSLFKLGNTIYF. This chain links TRBV7-9 with TRBJ1-3; D unclear. Trimming removed 2 bases from V and 4 bases from J, with 9 bases in between. The germline CDR1 and CDR2 sequences are SEHNR and FQNEAQ (reference sequence). The CDR3 is made up of 14 amino acids. The complete variable domain, with remaining parts taken from reference TRBV7-9 and TRBJ1-3, reads DTGVSQNPRHKITKRGQNVTFRCDPISEHNRLYWYRQTLGQGPEFLTYFQNEAQLEKSRLLSDRFSAERPKGSFSTLEIQRTEQGDSAMYLCASSLFKLGNTIYFGEGSWLTVV.